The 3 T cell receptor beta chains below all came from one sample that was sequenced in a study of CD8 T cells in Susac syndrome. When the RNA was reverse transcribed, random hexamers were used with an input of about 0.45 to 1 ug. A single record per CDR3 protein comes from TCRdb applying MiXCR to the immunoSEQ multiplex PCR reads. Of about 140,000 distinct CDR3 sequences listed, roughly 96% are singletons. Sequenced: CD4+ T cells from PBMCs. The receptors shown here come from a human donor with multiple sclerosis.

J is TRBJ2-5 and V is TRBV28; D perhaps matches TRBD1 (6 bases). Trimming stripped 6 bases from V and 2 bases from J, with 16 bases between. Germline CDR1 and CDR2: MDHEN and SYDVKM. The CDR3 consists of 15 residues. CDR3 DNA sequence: TGTGCCAGCAGCGTTGCCGGGACACCTCAAGAGACCCAGTACTTC. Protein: CASSVAGTPQETQYF.

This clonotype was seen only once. The CDR3 DNA reads TGTGCCAGCAGTTACTCGAGTCCCGGGGAGCTGTTTTTT. It codes for CASSYSSPGELFF. The gene calls are TRBV6-6 and TRBJ2-2; unclear D gene. V lost 0 bases and J 6 bases, leaving 5 bases between the germline ends. The CDR3 sequence is 13 residues long. The germline CDR1 and CDR2 sequences are MNHNY and SVGAGI (reference sequence).

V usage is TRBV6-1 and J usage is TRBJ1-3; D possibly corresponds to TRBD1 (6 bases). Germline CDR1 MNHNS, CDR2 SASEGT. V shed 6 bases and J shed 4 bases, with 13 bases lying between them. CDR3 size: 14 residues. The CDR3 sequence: CASSLDRLGNTIYF. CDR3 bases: TGTGCCAGCAGCCTGGACAGATTAGGAAACACCATATATTTT.